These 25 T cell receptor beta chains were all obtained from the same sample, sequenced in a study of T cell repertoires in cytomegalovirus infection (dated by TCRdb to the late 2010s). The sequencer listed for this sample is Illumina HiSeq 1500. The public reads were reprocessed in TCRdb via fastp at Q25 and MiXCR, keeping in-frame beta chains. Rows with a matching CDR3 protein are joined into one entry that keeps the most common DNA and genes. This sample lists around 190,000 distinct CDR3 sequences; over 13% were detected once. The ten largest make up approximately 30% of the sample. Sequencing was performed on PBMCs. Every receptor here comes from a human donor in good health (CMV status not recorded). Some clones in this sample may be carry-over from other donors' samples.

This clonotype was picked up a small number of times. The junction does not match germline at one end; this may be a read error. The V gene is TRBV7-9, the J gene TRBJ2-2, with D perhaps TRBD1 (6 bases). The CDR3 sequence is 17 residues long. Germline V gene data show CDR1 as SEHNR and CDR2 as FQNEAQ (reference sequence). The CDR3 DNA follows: TGTGCCAGCAGCCTAGCATTATCGGGACACACTACCGGGGAGCTGTTTTTT. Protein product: CASSLALSGHTTGELFF.

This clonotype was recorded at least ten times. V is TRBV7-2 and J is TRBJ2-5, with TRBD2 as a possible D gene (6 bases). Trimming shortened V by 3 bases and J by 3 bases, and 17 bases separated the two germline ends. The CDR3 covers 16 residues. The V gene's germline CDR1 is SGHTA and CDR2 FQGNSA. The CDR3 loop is CASSFSSRREEETQYF. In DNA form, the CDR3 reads TGTGCCAGCAGCTTCTCTAGCCGGAGGGAAGAAGAGACCCAGTACTTC.

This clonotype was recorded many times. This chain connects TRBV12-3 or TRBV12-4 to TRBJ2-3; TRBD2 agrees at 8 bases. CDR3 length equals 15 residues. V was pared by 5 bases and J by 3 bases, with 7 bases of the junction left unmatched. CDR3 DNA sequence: TGTGCCAGCAGTACCCCGGGACTAGATACAGATACGCAGTATTTT. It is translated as CASSTPGLDTDTQYF.

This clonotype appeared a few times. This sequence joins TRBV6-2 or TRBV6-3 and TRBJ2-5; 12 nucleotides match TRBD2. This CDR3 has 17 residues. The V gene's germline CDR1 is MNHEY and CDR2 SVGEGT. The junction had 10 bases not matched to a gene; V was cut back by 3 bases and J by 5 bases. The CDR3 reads CASSYPASGRAEETQYF. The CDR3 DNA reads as TGTGCCAGCAGTTATCCGGCTAGCGGGAGGGCGGAGGAGACCCAGTACTTC.

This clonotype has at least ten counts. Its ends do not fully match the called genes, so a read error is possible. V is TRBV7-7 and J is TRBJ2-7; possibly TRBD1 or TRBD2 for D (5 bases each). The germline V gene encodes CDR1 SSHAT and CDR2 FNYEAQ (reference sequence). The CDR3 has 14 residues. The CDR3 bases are TGTGCTAGCAGCTTGGGCCAGGGAGTCCACGAGCAGTACTTC. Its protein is CASSLGQGVHEQYF.

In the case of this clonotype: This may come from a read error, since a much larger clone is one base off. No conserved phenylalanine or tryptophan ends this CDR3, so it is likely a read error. The CDR3 bases are TGTGCCAGCAGCGCGAGGGGCGGGACCAGCGATGAGCAGTTCTCC. Translation gives CASSARGGTSDEQFS. This chain connects TRBV7-6 to TRBJ2-1, with D possibly being TRBD2 (6 bases). Trimming pared 5 bases from V and 8 bases from J, leaving 19 bases between. From germline, CDR1 is SGHVS and CDR2 FNYEAQ. The CDR3 totals 15 residues.

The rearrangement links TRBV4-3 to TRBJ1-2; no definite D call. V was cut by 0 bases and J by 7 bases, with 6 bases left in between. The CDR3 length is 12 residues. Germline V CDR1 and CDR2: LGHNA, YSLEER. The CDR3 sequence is CASSQDSGGYTF. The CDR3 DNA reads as TGCGCCAGCAGCCAAGATAGCGGTGGCTACACCTTC.

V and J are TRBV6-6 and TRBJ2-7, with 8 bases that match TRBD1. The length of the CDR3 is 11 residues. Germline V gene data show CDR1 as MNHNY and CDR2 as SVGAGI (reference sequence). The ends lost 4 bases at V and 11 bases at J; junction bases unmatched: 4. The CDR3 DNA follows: TGTGCCAGCAGTTGGGGACAGGAGAAGTACTTC. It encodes CASSWGQEKYF.

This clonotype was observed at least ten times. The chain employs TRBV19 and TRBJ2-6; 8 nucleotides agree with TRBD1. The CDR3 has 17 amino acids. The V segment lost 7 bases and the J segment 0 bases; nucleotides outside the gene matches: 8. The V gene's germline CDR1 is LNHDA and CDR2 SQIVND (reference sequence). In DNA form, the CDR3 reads TGTGCCAGTACAGGGGGCAAAAAGCTCTCTGGGGCCAACGTCCTGACTTTC. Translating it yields CASTGGKKLSGANVLTF.

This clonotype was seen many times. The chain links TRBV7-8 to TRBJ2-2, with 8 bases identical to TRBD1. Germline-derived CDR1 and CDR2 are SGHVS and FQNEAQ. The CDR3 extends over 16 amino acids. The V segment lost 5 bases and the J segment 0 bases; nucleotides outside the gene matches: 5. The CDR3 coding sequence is TGTGCCAGCAGCCCCTGGACAGGGACGAACACCGGGGAGCTGTTTTTT. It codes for CASSPWTGTNTGELFF.

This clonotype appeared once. The CDR3 loop reads CASSFRLAGHLFLNNEQFF. The CDR3 DNA sequence: TGTGCCAGCAGTTTCAGACTAGCGGGCCACCTTTTCTTAAACAATGAGCAGTTCTTC. The chain employs TRBV27 and TRBJ2-1, with 10 bases lining up with TRBD2. Looked up from germline, CDR1 is MNHEY and CDR2 is SMNVEV (reference sequence). V lost 3 bases to trimming and J lost 5 bases; unmatched junction nucleotides: 16. CDR3 length equals 19 residues.

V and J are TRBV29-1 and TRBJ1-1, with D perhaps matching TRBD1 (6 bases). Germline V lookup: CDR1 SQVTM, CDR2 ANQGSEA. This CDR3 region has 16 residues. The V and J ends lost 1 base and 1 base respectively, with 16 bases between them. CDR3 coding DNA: TGCAGCGTTGAAGGCAGGGGTTCTTTGGGGAACACTGAAGCTTTCTTT. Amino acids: CSVEGRGSLGNTEAFF.

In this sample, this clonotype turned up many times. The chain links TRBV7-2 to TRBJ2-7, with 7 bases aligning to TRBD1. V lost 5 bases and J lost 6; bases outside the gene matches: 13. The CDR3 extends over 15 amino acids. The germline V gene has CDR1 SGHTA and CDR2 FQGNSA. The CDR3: CASSEVPDRVFEQYF. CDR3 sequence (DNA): TGTGCCAGCAGCGAAGTCCCAGACAGGGTGTTCGAGCAGTACTTC.

CDR3: CSARVPLTYEQYF. The CDR3 DNA follows: TGCAGTGCTAGAGTGCCTCTAACCTACGAGCAGTACTTC. The chain couples TRBV20-1 to TRBJ2-7; D gene uncertain. Trimming removed 1 base from V and 2 bases from J, with 9 bases in between. CDR3 length equals 13 residues. Germline values: CDR1 DFQATT, CDR2 SNEGSKA (reference sequence).

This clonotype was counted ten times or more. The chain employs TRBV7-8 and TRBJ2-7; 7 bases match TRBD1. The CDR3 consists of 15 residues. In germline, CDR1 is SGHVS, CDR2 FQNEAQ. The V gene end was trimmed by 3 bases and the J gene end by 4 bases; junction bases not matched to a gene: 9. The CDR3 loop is CASSFRGYGEYEQYF. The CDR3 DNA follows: TGTGCCAGCAGCTTCAGGGGGTACGGCGAGTACGAGCAGTACTTC.

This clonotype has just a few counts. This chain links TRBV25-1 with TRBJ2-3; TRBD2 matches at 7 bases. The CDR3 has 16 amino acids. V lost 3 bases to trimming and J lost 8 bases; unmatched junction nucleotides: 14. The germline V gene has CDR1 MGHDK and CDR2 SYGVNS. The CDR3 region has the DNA TGTGCCAGCAGTGACCCCACCGGCGGGAGTCGAAGTACGCAGTATTTT. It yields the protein CASSDPTGGSRSTQYF.

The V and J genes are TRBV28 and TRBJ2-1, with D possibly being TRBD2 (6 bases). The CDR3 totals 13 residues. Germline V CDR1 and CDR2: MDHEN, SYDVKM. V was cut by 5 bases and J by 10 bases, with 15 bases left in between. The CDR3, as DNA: TGTGCCAGCAGTACCGGACCCGCGGGGGAGCAGTTCTTC. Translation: CASSTGPAGEQFF. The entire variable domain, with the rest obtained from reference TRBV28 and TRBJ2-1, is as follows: DVKVTQSSRYLVKRTGEKVFLECVQDMDHENMFWYRQDPGLGLRLIYFSYDVKMKEKGDIPEGYSVSREKKERFSLILESASTNQTSMYLCASSTGPAGEQFFGPGTRLTVL.

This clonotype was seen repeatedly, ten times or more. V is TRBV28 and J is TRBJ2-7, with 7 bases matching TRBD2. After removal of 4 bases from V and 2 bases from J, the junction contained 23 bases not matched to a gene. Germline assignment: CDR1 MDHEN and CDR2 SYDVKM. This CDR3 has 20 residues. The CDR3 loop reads CASSSPLRDYRETLPYEQYF. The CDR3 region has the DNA TGTGCCAGCAGTTCTCCCCTCCGGGACTACCGCGAAACTCTTCCCTACGAGCAGTACTTC.

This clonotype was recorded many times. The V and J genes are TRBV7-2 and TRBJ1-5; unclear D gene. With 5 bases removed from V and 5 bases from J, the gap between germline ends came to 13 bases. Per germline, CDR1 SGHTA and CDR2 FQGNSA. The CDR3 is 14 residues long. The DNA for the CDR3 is TGTGCCAGCAGCCGTCTAACCCCCGATCAGCCCCAGCATTTT. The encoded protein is CASSRLTPDQPQHF.

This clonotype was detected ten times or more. This chain's CDR3 is CASSQNGGSSSVAGHNEQFF. The DNA for the CDR3 is TGTGCCAGCAGCCAAAACGGCGGGTCTTCGTCGGTAGCGGGGCACAATGAGCAGTTCTTC. The V and J genes are TRBV7-6 and TRBJ2-1, with 8 bases aligning to TRBD2. From germline, CDR1 is SGHVS and CDR2 FNYEAQ. This CDR3 is 20 amino acids long. J lost 5 bases, V lost 5 bases, and 23 bases had no gene match.

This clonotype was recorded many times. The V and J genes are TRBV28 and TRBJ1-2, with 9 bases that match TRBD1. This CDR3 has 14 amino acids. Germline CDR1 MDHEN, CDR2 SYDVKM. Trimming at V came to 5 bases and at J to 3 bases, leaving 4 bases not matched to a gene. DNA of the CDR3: TGTGCCAGCAGTACGGACAGGGGTGACTATGGCTACACCTTC. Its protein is CASSTDRGDYGYTF.

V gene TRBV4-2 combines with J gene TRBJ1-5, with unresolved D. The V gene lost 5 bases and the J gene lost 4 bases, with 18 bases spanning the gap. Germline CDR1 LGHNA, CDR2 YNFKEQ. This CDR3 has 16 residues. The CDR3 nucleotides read TGTGCCAGCAGCGGAGGTTATGGAGGGAAAAATCAGCCCCAGCATTTT. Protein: CASSGGYGGKNQPQHF.

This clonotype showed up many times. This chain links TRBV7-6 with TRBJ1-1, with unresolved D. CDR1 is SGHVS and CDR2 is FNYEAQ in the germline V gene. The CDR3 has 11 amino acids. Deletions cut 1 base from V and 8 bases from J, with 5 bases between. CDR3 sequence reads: CASSLGGEAFF. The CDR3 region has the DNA TGTGCCAGCAGCTTAGGAGGGGAAGCTTTCTTT.

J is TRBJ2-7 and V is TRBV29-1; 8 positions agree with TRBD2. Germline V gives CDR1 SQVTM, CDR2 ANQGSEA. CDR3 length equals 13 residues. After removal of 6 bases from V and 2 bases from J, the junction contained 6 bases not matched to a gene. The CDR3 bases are TGCAGCGTAGCCCGGGGGGGGCCCTACGAGCAGTACTTC. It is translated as CSVARGGPYEQYF.

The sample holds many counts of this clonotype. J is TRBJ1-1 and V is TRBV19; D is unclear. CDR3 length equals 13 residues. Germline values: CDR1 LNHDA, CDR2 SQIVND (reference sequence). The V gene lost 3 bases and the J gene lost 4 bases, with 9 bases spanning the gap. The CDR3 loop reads CASSMIGSTEAFF. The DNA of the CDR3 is TGTGCCAGTAGTATGATCGGGAGCACTGAAGCTTTCTTT.